This TCR beta chain was captured in a study of T cell repertoires in cytomegalovirus infection. In the study overall: Public signatures in TCR beta pointed to CMV infection and matching HLA type.

CDR3 size: 15 residues. The V end lost 7 bases, the J end lost 3 bases, and 19 bases lay between the germline ends. Germline CDR1 is MDHEN and CDR2 is SYDVKM. To note about this clonotype: Its antigen is as yet unknown.

TCRdb reprocessed the reads via MiXCR and lists one record per CDR3 protein. This sample has some 68,000 distinct CDR3 sequences, with 22% found just once. The study, taken as a whole, reports: HLA-C-restricted CMV-specific TCR beta clonotypes prevailed in the ex vivo response. Cumulative public TCR beta family frequency identified carriers of CMV plus the relevant HLA.

Material: PBMCs, sequenced either directly or after in vitro stimulation (not recorded which). The receptor was isolated from a human donor in good health (CMV status not recorded). Some clones in this sample may be carry-over from other donors' samples. The chain joins TRBV28 to TRBJ2-7; D might be TRBD1 or TRBD2, each matching 5 bases. This chain's CDR3 is CASTQPRAGSYEQYF. CDR3 DNA: TGTGCCAGCACCCAGCCGAGGGCAGGGAGCTACGAGCAGTACTTC.